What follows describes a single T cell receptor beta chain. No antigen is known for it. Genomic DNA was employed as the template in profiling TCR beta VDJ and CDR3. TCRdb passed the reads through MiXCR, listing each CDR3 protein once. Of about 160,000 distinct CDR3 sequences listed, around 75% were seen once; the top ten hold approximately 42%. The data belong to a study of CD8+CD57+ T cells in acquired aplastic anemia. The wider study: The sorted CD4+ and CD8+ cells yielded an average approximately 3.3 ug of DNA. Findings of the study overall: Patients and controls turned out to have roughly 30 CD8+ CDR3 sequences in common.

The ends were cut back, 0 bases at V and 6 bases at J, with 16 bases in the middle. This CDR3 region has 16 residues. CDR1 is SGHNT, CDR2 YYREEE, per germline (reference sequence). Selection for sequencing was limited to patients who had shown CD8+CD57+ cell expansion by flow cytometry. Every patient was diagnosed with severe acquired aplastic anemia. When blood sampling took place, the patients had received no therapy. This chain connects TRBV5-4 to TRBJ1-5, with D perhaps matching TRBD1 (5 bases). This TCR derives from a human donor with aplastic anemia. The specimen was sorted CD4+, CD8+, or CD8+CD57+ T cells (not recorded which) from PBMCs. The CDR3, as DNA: TGTGCCAGCAGCTTGGGAGGGGCAGGGATGGCTCAGCCCCAGCATTTT. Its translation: CASSLGGAGMAQPQHF.